The source of this TCR beta chain is a study of blood T cell repertoires in COVID-19. Across the whole study: Both acute and convalescent COVID-19 samples were obtained from the United States, Italy and Spain. Sources were T cells, B-cell-depleted T cells, or PBMCs; the material itself was cDNA or gDNA.

Original data processing: For nucleated cells, counts were estimated from reference gene primer amplification. Profiling relied on immunoSEQ multiplex PCR, and the TCRdb table lists in-frame clones only, not all of them. D and trimming come from the DNA, and the V and J calls and clone size come from that table. The data contain about 54,000 clones, approximately 80% of them singletons. The junction had 10 bases not matched to a gene; V was cut back by 5 bases and J by 10 bases. The CDR3 runs 15 residues. Germline V CDR1 and CDR2: LNHDA, SQIVND (reference sequence). This chain joins TRBV19 and TRBJ2-1; TRBD2 matches at 11 bases. The clonotype originates from a woman aged 55-75 years with acute or convalescent COVID-19. The material sequenced was peripheral blood. The CDR3 DNA reads TGTGCCAGTAGTTCGCTAGCGGGAGGACAAGACGAGCAGTTCTTC. Its protein is CASSSLAGGQDEQFF.